This record concerns one T cell receptor (beta chain) sequence. Its specificity is unknown. This record belongs to a study of regulatory T cells in long-lasting Graves disease. Arm-PCR of CDR3 regions with iRepertoire HTBI primers generated TCR beta libraries. TCRdb re-called the multiplex PCR reads with MiXCR, one entry per CDR3 protein. The data show roughly 450,000 distinct CDR3 sequences, about 20% seen once. Time point: persistent/refractory GD, antithyroid drugs over 5 years with positive TRAb. Scientists built the TCR library using RNA that was extracted from PBMCs. V shed 8 bases, J shed 2 bases, and the junction held 12 bases outside the gene matches. The CDR3 is made up of 16 amino acids. Germline CDR1 is LGHNT and CDR2 is FRNRAP. Broader study findings: Because few samples were included, accuracy may have been lower.

This clonotype was obtained from a female donor with Graves disease. V usage is TRBV12-5 and J usage is TRBJ1-1, with TRBD1 identical over 9 bases. The specimen was peripheral blood mononuclear cells (PBMCs), collected when the disease was refractory, from a patient treated with antithyroid drugs. The CDR3 spells CASQPQDRGFNTEAFF. The CDR3 DNA sequence: TGTGCTAGTCAACCCCAGGACAGGGGATTTAACACTGAAGCTTTCTTT.